The clone carrying this TCR beta chain was detected ten times or more. The sample comes from a study of molecular identifiers for immune sequencing clone quantification. TCRdb processed the PCR reads anew with MiXCR; each CDR3 protein has one entry. The data show hundreds of thousands of distinct CDR3 sequences, with roughly 25% seen just once and approximately 0.75% held by the top ten. V was trimmed by 2 bases and J by 3 bases, leaving 14 bases between them. Germline values: CDR1 GTSNPN, CDR2 SVGIG (reference sequence). The CDR3 spans 15 residues. This clonotype was obtained from a human donor in good health. Some libraries in this study had Jurkat cell RNA spiked in. Material: naive CD8+ T cells from blood, with Jurkat cell RNA spiked in. The subset is: FACS-sorted CD8+CD4-CCR7+CD45RA+ naive T cells. The chain uses TRBV30 and TRBJ1-5, with D maybe TRBD1 (6 bases). The CDR3 DNA sequence: TGTGCCTGGAGTAGTACAGGGTACGACAATCAGCCCCAGCATTTT. Translated: CAWSSTGYDNQPQHF.